This is a list of T cell receptor beta chains from one sample in a study of shared clonotypes between healthy human individuals. Sequenced by immunoSEQ multiplex PCR; TCRdb stores in-frame clones only, minus some. The repertoire includes over 150,000 clones, about 66% of them detected once, and about 9.4% sits in the top ten. The sample taken for sequencing was memory CD4+ T cells sorted from blood. These receptors originate from a man aged 25-40 years in good health. The CDR3 runs from the conserved cysteine through the conserved F or W. The D gene is left open where the match is weak. Clone size is stated in some rows and not others, as once, few, many or a class when expanded.

length	V	size	D	J	DNA	CDR3
17	TRBV25-1	NA	TRBD2	TRBJ2-3	TGTGCCAGCAGTGACCCCGACAGCGGGAGGCCCACAGATACGCAGTATTTT	CASSDPDSGRPTDTQYF
14	TRBV6-6	few	TRBD2	TRBJ2-1	TGTGCCAGCAGAACTAGCGGGAAGTACAATGAGCAGTTCTTC	CASRTSGKYNEQFF
18	TRBV27	NA	TRBD2	TRBJ2-6	TGTGCCAGCAGTATTAGCGGGAGAGGGCTTTTGGGGGCCAACGTCCTGACTTTC	CASSISGRGLLGANVLTF
18	TRBV4-3	NA	TRBD1	TRBJ1-2	TGCGCCAGCAGCCAAGAGAGGAGCAGGGGGCTTGGGAACTATGGCTACACCTTC	CASSQERSRGLGNYGYTF
17	TRBV10-1	NA	NA	TRBJ2-1	TGCGCCAGCAGTGAGTCTTTGGGGAGAAGCTCCTACAATGAGCAGTTCTTC	CASSESLGRSSYNEQFF
16	TRBV14	few	NA	TRBJ2-7	TGTGCCAGCAGCCAGGGGGGGACAGCGGTCTCCTACGAGCAGTACTTC	CASSQGGTAVSYEQYF
11	TRBV28	few	NA	TRBJ2-7	TGTGCCAGCAGTTTAGGTTACGAGCAGTACTTC	CASSLGYEQYF
13	TRBV6-5	NA	NA	TRBJ1-2	TGTGCCAGCAGTTCCATTCTTAACTATGGCTACACCTTC	CASSSILNYGYTF
13	TRBV5-1	NA	TRBD2	TRBJ2-1	TGCGCCAGCAGCTTTCATAGCGGGAAGGAGCAGTTCTTC	CASSFHSGKEQFF
18	TRBV28	NA	TRBD1	TRBJ1-5	TGTGCCAGCAGAACAATAATCTCAGGGGGCAGGGGCAATCAGCCCCAGCATTTT	CASRTIISGGRGNQPQHF
14	TRBV5-4	NA	NA	TRBJ1-1	TGTGCCAGCAGCTTGCGAGGAGGAATGACTGAAGCTTTCTTT	CASSLRGGMTEAFF
16	TRBV11-2	many	TRBD2	TRBJ2-1	TGTGCCAGCACCTATGGGGGCGGGAGGGCCATAAGTGAGCAGTTCTTC	CASTYGGGRAISEQFF
16	TRBV10-3	NA	NA	TRBJ2-7	TGTGCCATCAGTGAGTCGGGGCGGGGCAACACCTACGAGCAGTACTTC	CAISESGRGNTYEQYF
15	TRBV7-9	few	NA	TRBJ1-1	TGTGCCAGCAGCTTAGACCATCGCATGAACACTGAAGCTTTCTTT	CASSLDHRMNTEAFF
15	TRBV6-5	NA	NA	TRBJ2-1	TGTGCCAGCAGGTTAGGGGGGGCAGGCTACAATGAGCAGTTCTTC	CASRLGGAGYNEQFF
15	TRBV2	NA	TRBD1	TRBJ2-3	TGTGCCAGCAACCGGGACAGTTCGGGCGCAGATACGCAGTATTTT	CASNRDSSGADTQYF
17	TRBV14	once	NA	TRBJ2-2	TGTGCCAGCAGCCAAGAAAGAGGACAGAGCCTCACCGGGGAGCTGTTTTTT	CASSQERGQSLTGELFF
16	TRBV5-6	once	NA	TRBJ2-2	TGTGCCAGCAGCTTCCGTTGGGACTCGAACACCGGGGAGCTGTTTTTT	CASSFRWDSNTGELFF
13	TRBV18	NA	NA	TRBJ2-7	TGTGCCAGCTCACCAGGGGAAATATACGAGCAGTACTTC	CASSPGEIYEQYF